This T cell receptor beta chain was captured in a study of HIV-infected patients and healthy controls. Germline V lookup: CDR1 SQVTM, CDR2 ANQGSEA. The length of the CDR3 is 13 residues. Trimming pared 6 bases from V and 0 bases from J, leaving 9 bases between. Reverse transcription used about 500 ng RNA and constant-region primers for alpha and beta. Each of the alpha and beta chains got its own library through chain-specific third strand synthesis with indices. One primer pair amplified all rearrangements per chain; each cDNA got molecular barcodes. TCRdb re-derived calls from the 5' RACE reads in MiXCR, one entry per CDR3 protein. The profile shows about 10,000 distinct CDR3 sequences, 10% of them singletons. The study's findings and limits: Significant mean usage differences between HIV-infected patients and controls involved eight alpha and eight beta V genes. Slight age and sex differences between study cohorts did not explain the diversity differences.

No cell fractionation was done, so the repertoire covers all unsorted peripheral blood T cells. This clonotype has a handful of counts. The antigen remains undetermined. This chain connects TRBV29-1 to TRBJ2-1; a possible D gene is TRBD2 (5 bases). Sequenced material: blood, taken before antiretroviral therapy. The receptor's source is an adult with HIV infection. The CDR3 coding sequence is TGCAGCGTGGAGGAGAGCTCCTACAATGAGCAGTTCTTC. The encoded protein is CSVEESSYNEQFF.